This is a list of T cell receptor beta chains from one sample in a study of T cells after yellow fever vaccination. Each CDR3 protein is one row after TCRdb ran MiXCR on the 5' RACE reads. The table has around 250,000 distinct CDR3 sequences, roughly 5% seen once. The specimen was CD4+ T cells sorted from PBMCs, collected on the day of the yellow fever booster vaccination. These receptors were collected from a man between 18 and 29 years old who received the YFV17D yellow fever vaccine. The CDR3 runs from the conserved cysteine through the conserved F or W. A D gene is named only where the DNA matches it firmly. Size tells how often a clone was seen (once, few, many) or the class of an expanded clone, and some rows leave it out.

clone_size	v_call	d_call	j_call	cdr3_nt	cdr3_aa
many	TRBV12-3/TRBV12-4	-	TRBJ1-1	TGTGCCAGCAGCAGCCAGGGGAACACTGAAGCTTTCTTT	CASSSQGNTEAFF
many	TRBV6-5	-	TRBJ2-6	TGTGCCAGCAGCCTCGGGCCGGGAGCGGCTGGGGCCAACGTCCTGACTTTC	CASSLGPGAAGANVLTF
few	TRBV5-1	-	TRBJ1-3	TGCGCCAGCAGCCTGCCTGGACAGTCCTCTGGAAACACCATATATTTT	CASSLPGQSSGNTIYF
-	TRBV5-1	TRBD1	TRBJ2-4	TGCGCCAGCAGCTTGGGACAGGGGAACATTCAGTACTTC	CASSLGQGNIQYF
few	TRBV6-5	TRBD2	TRBJ2-3	TGTGCCAGCAGCTCGACTTCGGGACTAGCGGGGGCAGATACGCAGTATTTT	CASSSTSGLAGADTQYF
few	TRBV7-3	-	TRBJ2-2	TGTGCCAGCAGCTTTTTGGGGGACACCGGGGAGCTGTTTTTT	CASSFLGDTGELFF
-	TRBV20-1	TRBD1	TRBJ1-5	TGCAGTGCCAGAGGGACAGGTAATCAGCCCCAGCATTTT	CSARGTGNQPQHF
many	TRBV5-1	TRBD2	TRBJ2-3	TGCGCCAGCAGCTTGGGGACTAGCGGGGAAACAGATACGCAGTATTTT	CASSLGTSGETDTQYF
many	TRBV10-3	-	TRBJ2-1	TGTGCCACTTCAGGGCCCTCCTACAATGAGCAGTTCTTC	CATSGPSYNEQFF
many	TRBV18	-	TRBJ2-1	TGTGCCAGCTCACCACAGGTGGGCGGCCCTTACAATGAGCAGTTCTTC	CASSPQVGGPYNEQFF
few	TRBV20-1	-	TRBJ1-6	TGCAGTGCACCTCGGGGGAGCTCCTATAATTCACCCCTCCACTTT	CSAPRGSSYNSPLHF
-	TRBV18	TRBD1	TRBJ1-3	TGTGCCAGCTCACCGGGCGGACAGGGGGCTGGAAACACCATATATTTT	CASSPGGQGAGNTIYF
-	TRBV12-3/TRBV12-4	-	TRBJ1-2	TGTGCCAGCAGTCACAGGGTTAATGGCTACACCTTC	CASSHRVNGYTF
many	TRBV28	-	TRBJ2-7	TGTGCCAGCAGTTCACCCGGACAGGGAGGGAGTGGGGAGTACTTC	CASSSPGQGGSGEYF
many	TRBV7-9	-	TRBJ1-5	TGTGCCAGCAGCCGGACAGATAGCAATCAGCCCCAGCATTTT	CASSRTDSNQPQHF
few	TRBV6-5	-	TRBJ2-1	TGTGCCAGCAGCTTGAATCCCTTAACCCTGACCAATGAGCAGTTCTTC	CASSLNPLTLTNEQFF
many	TRBV9	-	TRBJ1-2	TGTGCCAGCAGCCCCCGTCAACGGACGGGTGGCTACACCTTC	CASSPRQRTGGYTF
few	TRBV2	-	TRBJ2-1	TGTGCCAGCAGTGAAGAAATGGGCGGGAATGAGCAGTTCTTC	CASSEEMGGNEQFF
few	TRBV2	-	TRBJ1-4	TGTGCCAGCAGTGGGACAGCAGAAAAACTGTTTTTT	CASSGTAEKLFF
many	TRBV12-3/TRBV12-4	TRBD1	TRBJ1-1	TGTGCCAGCAGCAACCGACAGGGTGGAGGGGCTGAAGCTTTCTTT	CASSNRQGGGAEAFF
-	TRBV18	-	TRBJ1-2	TGTGCCAGCTCGTCAGAGGAGTCCTATGGCTACACCTTC	CASSSEESYGYTF
-	TRBV12-2	-	TRBJ2-3	TGTGCAAGTCGCTTAGAGCTTCTCATAGATACGCAGTATTTT	CASRLELLIDTQYF
-	TRBV18	TRBD1	TRBJ1-5	TGTGCCAGCTCGCAGACCGGGACAGTCCTTCAGCCCCAGCATTTT	CASSQTGTVLQPQHF
few	TRBV9	TRBD1	TRBJ2-5	TGTGCCAGCAGCCCGCTTTCGACAGGGAAAGAGACCCAGTACTTC	CASSPLSTGKETQYF
many	TRBV5-5	TRBD1	TRBJ2-1	TGTGCCAGCAGCTTTGACAGGGCGCAGTTCTTC	CASSFDRAQFF
many	TRBV29-1	-	TRBJ1-2	TGCAGCGTTGATTTGTCGGGGAATGGCTACACCTTC	CSVDLSGNGYTF
many	TRBV7-9	TRBD1	TRBJ2-3	TGTGCCAGCAGACCGTGGACAGGGAGGAGCACAGATACGCAGTATTTT	CASRPWTGRSTDTQYF
-	TRBV5-1	TRBD1	TRBJ2-2	TGCGCCAGCAGCCCTCCGGGACAGGGGAACACCGGGGAGCTGTTTTTT	CASSPPGQGNTGELFF
-	TRBV11-2	-	TRBJ2-4	TGTGCCAGCGCGCGGGGGCAGGGGGCAGACATTCAGTACTTC	CASARGQGADIQYF
-	TRBV5-1	-	TRBJ1-6	TGCGCCAGCAAGAGCCGGAGCTCCTATAATTCACCCCTCCACTTT	CASKSRSSYNSPLHF
-	TRBV18	TRBD1	TRBJ2-3	TGTGCCAGCTCACCACGGCAGGGGGCAATGGATACGCAGTATTTT	CASSPRQGAMDTQYF
-	TRBV18	-	TRBJ1-1	TGTGCCAGCTCAAGCGGACAGAACACTGAAGCTTTCTTT	CASSSGQNTEAFF
few	TRBV5-6	TRBD1	TRBJ2-4	TGTGCCAGCAGCACACCAGGGACAGAAGGAAACATTCAGTACTTC	CASSTPGTEGNIQYF
many	TRBV5-1	-	TRBJ2-3	TGCGCCAGCAGCTTCGGTGATTACACAGATACGCAGTATTTT	CASSFGDYTDTQYF
many	TRBV18	-	TRBJ1-2	TGTGCCAGCTCACCAGTAGGACTGGGAAACTATGGCTACACCTTC	CASSPVGLGNYGYTF
many	TRBV7-2	TRBD1	TRBJ2-5	TGTGCCAGCAGCTTAAGGGGGCAGACGGTGGAGACCCAGTACTTC	CASSLRGQTVETQYF
-	TRBV7-2	-	TRBJ1-1	TGTGCCAGCTCCGGGTTAGGGGGCACTGAAGCTTTCTTT	CASSGLGGTEAFF
many	TRBV4-2	-	TRBJ2-1	TGTGCCAGCAGCCAAATCAGGGGTCTTGAGCAGTTCTTC	CASSQIRGLEQFF
few	TRBV6-6	TRBD1	TRBJ2-5	TGTGCCAGCAGCCCGTCGACAGGGAACCCTCAAGAGACCCAGTACTTC	CASSPSTGNPQETQYF
few	TRBV7-9	-	TRBJ2-7	TGTGCCAGCACCTCTAGTGGGGTCGACGAGCAGTACTTC	CASTSSGVDEQYF